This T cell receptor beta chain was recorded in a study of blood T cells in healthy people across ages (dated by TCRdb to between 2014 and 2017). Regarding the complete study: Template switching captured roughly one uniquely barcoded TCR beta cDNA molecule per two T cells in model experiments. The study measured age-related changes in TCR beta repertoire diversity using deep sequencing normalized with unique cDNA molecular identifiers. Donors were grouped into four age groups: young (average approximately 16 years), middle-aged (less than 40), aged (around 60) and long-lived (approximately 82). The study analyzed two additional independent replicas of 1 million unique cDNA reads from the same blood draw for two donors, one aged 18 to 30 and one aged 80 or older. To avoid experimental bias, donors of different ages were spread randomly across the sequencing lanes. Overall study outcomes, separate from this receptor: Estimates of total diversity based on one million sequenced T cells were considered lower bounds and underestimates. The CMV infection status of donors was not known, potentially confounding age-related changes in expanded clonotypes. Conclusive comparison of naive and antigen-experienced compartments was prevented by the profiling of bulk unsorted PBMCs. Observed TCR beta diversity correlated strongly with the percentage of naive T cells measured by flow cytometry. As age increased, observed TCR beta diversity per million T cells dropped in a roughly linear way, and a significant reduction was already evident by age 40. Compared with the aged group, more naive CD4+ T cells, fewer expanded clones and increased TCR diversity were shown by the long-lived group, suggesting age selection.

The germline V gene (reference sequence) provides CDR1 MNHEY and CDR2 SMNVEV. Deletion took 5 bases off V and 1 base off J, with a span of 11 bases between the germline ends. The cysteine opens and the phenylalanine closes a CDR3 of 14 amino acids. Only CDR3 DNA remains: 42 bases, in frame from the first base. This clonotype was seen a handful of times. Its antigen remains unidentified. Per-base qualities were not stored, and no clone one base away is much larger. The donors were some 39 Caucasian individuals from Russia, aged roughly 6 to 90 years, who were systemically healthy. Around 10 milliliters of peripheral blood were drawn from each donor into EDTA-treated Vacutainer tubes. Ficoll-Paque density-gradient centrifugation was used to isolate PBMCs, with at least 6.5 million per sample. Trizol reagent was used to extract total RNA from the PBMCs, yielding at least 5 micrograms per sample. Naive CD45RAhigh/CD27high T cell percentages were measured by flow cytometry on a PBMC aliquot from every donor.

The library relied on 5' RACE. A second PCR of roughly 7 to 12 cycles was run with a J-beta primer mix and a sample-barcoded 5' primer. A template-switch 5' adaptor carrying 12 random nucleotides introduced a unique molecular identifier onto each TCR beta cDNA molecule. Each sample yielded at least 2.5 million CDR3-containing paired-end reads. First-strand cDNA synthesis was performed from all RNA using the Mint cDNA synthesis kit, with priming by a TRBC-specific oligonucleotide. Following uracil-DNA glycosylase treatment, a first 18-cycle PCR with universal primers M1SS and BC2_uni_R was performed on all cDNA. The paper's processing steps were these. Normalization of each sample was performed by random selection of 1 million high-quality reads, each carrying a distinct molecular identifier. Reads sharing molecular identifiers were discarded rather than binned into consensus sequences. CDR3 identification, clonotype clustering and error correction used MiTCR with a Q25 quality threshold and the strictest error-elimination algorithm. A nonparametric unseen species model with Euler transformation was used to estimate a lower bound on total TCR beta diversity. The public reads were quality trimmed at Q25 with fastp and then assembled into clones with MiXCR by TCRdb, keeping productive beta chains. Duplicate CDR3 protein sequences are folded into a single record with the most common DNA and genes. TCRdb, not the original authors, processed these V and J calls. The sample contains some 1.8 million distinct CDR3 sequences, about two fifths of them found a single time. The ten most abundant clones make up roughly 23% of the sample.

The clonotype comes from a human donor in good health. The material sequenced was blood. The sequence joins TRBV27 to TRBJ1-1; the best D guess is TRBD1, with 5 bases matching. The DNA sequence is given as TGTGCCAGCAGTCCAGGACACCCGAACACTGAAGCTTTCTTT. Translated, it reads CASSPGHPNTEAFF.